The 8 T cell receptor beta chains listed next were all sequenced from one sample in a study of beta chain features in type 1 diabetes. As every portion of the isolated RNA was reverse transcribed, the sequencing read expressed TCRB transcripts. This table comes from immunoSEQ multiplex PCR, and its TCRdb copy is limited to in-frame clones, with some not included. This table has around 450,000 clones, roughly 10% appearing once. Material for sequencing was naive CD4+ T cells from blood. Receptors originate from a woman aged 18-30 years in good health.

The chain recombines TRBV30 with TRBJ2-5, with 7 bases fitting TRBD1. Germline V gives CDR1 GTSNPN, CDR2 SVGIG (reference sequence). V trimming: 3 bases; J trimming: 4 bases; junction bases outside the gene matches: 11. This CDR3 contains 15 residues. CDR3 sequence (DNA): TGTGCCTGGAGACCCAGACAGGGTAGGCGAGAGACCCAGTACTTC. It specifies CAWRPRQGRRETQYF.

This clone turned up a few times. V gene TRBV2 combines with J gene TRBJ1-6; D is ambiguous. This CDR3 comprises 14 residues. V was clipped by 5 bases and J by 9 bases, with 14 bases between them. From germline, CDR1 is SNHLY and CDR2 FYNNEI. The CDR3, as DNA: TGTGCCAGCAGTACCAATTTAGTAGGTTCACCCCTCCACTTT. Amino acids: CASSTNLVGSPLHF.

The chain uses TRBV7-6 and TRBJ2-7; 7 bases fit TRBD1. This CDR3 spans 15 amino acids. V trimming: 1 base; J trimming: 3 bases; junction bases outside the gene matches: 6. Germline lookup yields CDR1 SGHVS and CDR2 FNYEAQ. The CDR3 bases are TGTGCCAGCAGCTTAGGAGACAGGGTGGACTACGAGCAGTACTTC. This codes for CASSLGDRVDYEQYF.

The J gene is TRBJ2-3, the V gene TRBV6-5; no clear D gene. This CDR3 has 14 residues. Trimming removed 6 bases at V and 1 base at J, with 11 bases between. Germline-derived CDR1 and CDR2 are MNHEY and SVGAGI. DNA of the CDR3: TGTGCCAGCAGGGCGCAATTGGGCACAGATACGCAGTATTTT. Residues: CASRAQLGTDTQYF.

This clone was picked up a small number of times. The sample has other DNA sequences that encode this CDR3 too. The CDR3 region is CASSLTSGYNEQFF. The DNA for the CDR3 is TGTGCCAGCAGCCTTACTAGCGGATACAATGAGCAGTTCTTC. The V and J genes are TRBV7-9 and TRBJ2-1; 8 bases line up with TRBD2. The ends lost 5 bases at V and 4 bases at J; junction bases unmatched: 4. The CDR3 covers 14 residues. Germline V gene sequence: CDR1 SEHNR, CDR2 FQNEAQ (reference sequence). The full variable domain, completed using reference TRBV7-9 and TRBJ2-1, is DTGVSQNPRHKITKRGQNVTFRCDPISEHNRLYWYRQTLGQGPEFLTYFQNEAQLEKSRLLSDRFSAERPKGSFSTLEIQRTEQGDSAMYLCASSLTSGYNEQFFGPGTRLTVL.

This clone was found a few times. The chain combines TRBV13 with TRBJ2-3, with 9 bases fitting TRBD1. V shed 4 bases and J 4 bases; nucleotides not matched to a gene: 6. Per the germline V gene, CDR1 is PRHDT and CDR2 is FYEKMQ (reference sequence). CDR3 length equals 15 residues. The CDR3 coding sequence is TGTGCCAGCAGCTCCTGGGACAGGGATGCAGATACGCAGTATTTT. Translating it yields CASSSWDRDADTQYF.

This clone was seen more than once but under ten times. V is TRBV28 and J is TRBJ2-5, with a weak D call TRBD2 (5 bases). The CDR3 loop spans 12 amino acids. The germline V gene encodes CDR1 MDHEN and CDR2 SYDVKM. With 6 bases removed from V and 5 bases from J, the gap between germline ends came to 10 bases. CDR3 amino acids: CASRDSRETQYF. The CDR3 DNA sequence: TGTGCCAGCAGGGACTCTCGGGAGACCCAGTACTTC.

The chain combines TRBV2 with TRBJ2-2; 9 bases are a match to TRBD1. CDR1 is SNHLY, CDR2 FYNNEI, per germline. The CDR3 is made up of 17 amino acids. Trimming cost V 7 bases and J 1 base; bases outside gene matches: 10. Here the CDR3 DNA reads TGTGCCAGCATTAACCGTGAGGACAGGGGGAACACCGGGGAGCTGTTTTTT. Its translation: CASINREDRGNTGELFF.